This passage covers 21 T cell receptor beta chains from one sample sequenced in a study of Ad26.COV2.S vaccination and SARS-CoV-2 variants. Only in-frame clones appear in the TCRdb table, and some are missing; sequencing was by immunoSEQ multiplex PCR. The data hold some 420,000 clones, with over 75% observed a single time. The sample's treatment: over 15 received Ad26.COV2.S at low or high dose, single or two shots; 5 received placebo; per-sample allocation not given. Day 63 following the first vaccine or placebo injection was when the samples were taken. This specimen was peripheral blood, taken in a trial of Ad26.COV2.S vaccine versus placebo. These receptors originate from a person between 18 and 60 years old who received the Ad26.COV2.S COVID-19 vaccine or a placebo.

The J gene is TRBJ2-1, the V gene TRBV4-1; the match to TRBD2 covers 15 bases. CDR3 size: 18 residues. The trim removed 1 base at V and 6 bases at J, leaving 7 bases unmatched. Germline CDR1 reads MGHRA; CDR2 reads YSYEKL. CDR3 residues: CASSQGPMGLAGGNEQFF. The CDR3 DNA reads TGCGCCAGCAGCCAAGGCCCCATGGGACTAGCGGGGGGCAATGAGCAGTTCTTC.

V is TRBV4-1 and J is TRBJ1-2; 7 positions match TRBD1. Germline V gene lookup returns CDR1 MGHRA and CDR2 YSYEKL. With V trimmed by 2 bases and J by 2 bases, 8 bases remained unmatched. This CDR3 spans 16 amino acids. CDR3 DNA: TGCGCCAGCAGCCAACCAGGACAGGTCTCGAACTATGGCTACACCTTC. It yields the protein CASSQPGQVSNYGYTF.

The chain links TRBV5-1 to TRBJ1-1, with D hard to call. Germline V gene sequence: CDR1 SGHRS, CDR2 YFSETQ. This CDR3 is 13 amino acids long. V was clipped by 7 bases and J by 1 base, with 11 bases between them. The CDR3 DNA reads as TGCGCCAGCGGTCACCCGAGGAACACTGAAGCTTTCTTT. Protein product: CASGHPRNTEAFF.

J is TRBJ2-2 and V is TRBV29-1, with 7 bases identical to TRBD2. The CDR3 totals 11 residues. Germline CDR1 is SQVTM and CDR2 is ANQGSEA. Trimming cost V 7 bases and J 6 bases; bases outside gene matches: 2. The CDR3 region is CSGAGAGELFF. The CDR3 coding sequence is TGCAGCGGGGCGGGGGCCGGGGAGCTGTTTTTT.

In nucleotides, the CDR3 is TGTGCCAGCAGCACAGGCGCTAGCGGTTACGAGCAGTACTTC. This gives the protein CASSTGASGYEQYF. This chain links TRBV11-2 with TRBJ2-7; 7 nucleotides agree with TRBD2. The CDR3 contains 14 residues. Germline loops: CDR1 SGHAT, CDR2 FQNNGV. V shed 5 bases, J shed 4 bases, and the junction held 8 bases outside the gene matches.

The rearrangement links TRBV18 to TRBJ2-7; D might be TRBD2 (6 bases). CDR1 is KGHSH, CDR2 LQKENI, per germline. With 2 bases removed from V and 5 bases from J, the gap between germline ends came to 19 bases. The CDR3 has 16 residues. This CDR3 reads CASSPDYGTRWDEQYF. CDR3 nucleotide sequence: TGTGCCAGCTCACCAGACTACGGGACTCGATGGGACGAGCAGTACTTC.

This clone was counted a single time. This CDR3 is CASSYSGFSKNIQYF. The CDR3 bases are TGTGCCAGCAGTTACTCGGGGTTCTCCAAAAACATTCAGTACTTC. The chain is built from TRBV6-2 or TRBV6-3 and TRBJ2-4; D is undetermined. The germline gives CDR1 MNHEY, CDR2 SVGEGT. This CDR3 is built from 15 residues. The V end was cut by 0 bases, the J end by 2 bases, with 8 bases between.

The V call is TRBV11-3, the J call TRBJ1-2, with D perhaps TRBD1 (5 bases). Trimming shortened V by 5 bases and J by 6 bases, and 16 bases separated the two germline ends. Looked up from germline, CDR1 is SGHNT and CDR2 is YENEEA. The CDR3 is 14 amino acids. The CDR3 bases are TGTGCCAGCAGCCGAGGACTGGGGGGAGATGGCTACACCTTC. This translates into CASSRGLGGDGYTF.

The chain combines TRBV5-1 with TRBJ2-3, with D maybe TRBD1 (6 bases). V dropped 4 bases and J dropped 2 bases, with 17 bases sitting between them. The CDR3 is 16 amino acids. CDR1 is SGHRS and CDR2 is YFSETQ in the germline V gene. This CDR3 is CASSPRSTGITDTQYF. The CDR3 DNA reads TGCGCCAGCAGCCCGCGATCCACAGGGATCACAGATACGCAGTATTTT.

This chain uses TRBV11-2 with TRBJ2-7, with D possibly called TRBD1 or TRBD2 (6 bases each). Germline V gives CDR1 SGHAT, CDR2 FQNNGV. The CDR3 totals 16 residues. Trimming took off 5 bases at V and 4 bases at J, with 21 bases between the two ends. CDR3 coding DNA: TGTGCCAGCAGCCGGGGGTACACAGGGATCTGGTACGAGCAGTACTTC. Amino acids: CASSRGYTGIWYEQYF.

This clone occurred a few times. The rearrangement joins TRBV6-4 to TRBJ2-2, with D possibly TRBD1 on 6 matching bases. The V end lost 3 bases, the J end lost 3 bases, and 26 bases lay between the germline ends. In germline, CDR1 is MRHNA, CDR2 SNTAGT. The CDR3 is 20 amino acids. The CDR3 sequence: CASSESGSAGAYVHTGELFF. CDR3 nucleotides: TGTGCCAGCAGTGAATCAGGGAGCGCAGGGGCCTACGTTCACACCGGGGAGCTGTTTTTT.

The rearrangement links TRBV28 to TRBJ1-5; 8 bases are shared with TRBD1. CDR1 and CDR2 from the germline V gene are MDHEN and SYDVKM. J lost 1 base, V lost 3 bases, and 8 bases had no gene match. The CDR3 has 17 amino acids. CDR3 sequence reads: CASSFPPTGVSNQPQHF. The CDR3 DNA reads as TGTGCCAGCAGTTTTCCACCGACAGGGGTGAGCAATCAGCCCCAGCATTTT.

The gene calls are TRBV5-1 and TRBJ1-2; no reliable D call. V lost 0 bases to trimming and J lost 1 base, with 10 bases between them. The CDR3 covers 15 residues. Germline V gene sequence: CDR1 SGHRS, CDR2 YFSETQ. CDR3 protein: CASSLGIGHNYGYTF. The CDR3 nucleotides are TGCGCCAGCAGCTTGGGAATAGGTCATAACTATGGCTACACCTTC.

V and J are TRBV9 and TRBJ2-3; D gene uncertain. V dropped 3 bases and J dropped 9 bases, with 14 bases sitting between them. The germline V gene has CDR1 SGDLS and CDR2 YYNGEE. This CDR3 region has 13 residues. This chain's CDR3 is CASSDAPRGTQYF. Written as DNA, the CDR3 is TGTGCCAGCAGCGATGCTCCTCGTGGAACGCAGTATTTT. Together with reference TRBV9 and TRBJ2-3, the CDR3 gives the full variable domain: DSGVTQTPKHLITATGQRVTLRCSPRSGDLSVYWYQQSLDQGLQFLIQYYNGEERAKGNILERFSAQQFPDLHSELNLSSLELGDSALYFCASSDAPRGTQYFGPGTRLTVL.

This chain uses TRBV24-1 with TRBJ2-2; D unresolved. The ends were cut back, 5 bases at V and 4 bases at J, with 1 base in the middle. CDR1 is KGHDR and CDR2 is SFDVKD in the germline V gene. The CDR3 is 11 amino acids. Here the CDR3 DNA reads TGTGCCACCAGTGGCACCGGGGAGCTGTTTTTT. It is translated as CATSGTGELFF.

This clone was seen only a few times. The chain combines TRBV11-1 with TRBJ2-7, with 8 bases lining up with TRBD1. This CDR3 comprises 14 residues. With V trimmed by 3 bases and J by 2 bases, 3 bases remained unmatched. The germline V gene encodes CDR1 SGHAT and CDR2 FQDESV (reference sequence). The DNA for the CDR3 is TGTGCCAGCAGCTTCACAGGGGGGCCCTACGAGCAGTACTTC. This encodes CASSFTGGPYEQYF. Supplemented by reference TRBV11-1 and TRBJ2-7, the full variable domain reads EAEVAQSPRYKITEKSQAVAFWCDPISGHATLYWYRQILGQGPELLVQFQDESVVDDSQLPKDRFSAERLKGVDSTLKIQPAELGDSAMYLCASSFTGGPYEQYFGPGTRLTVT.

Comments on this clone: Within the sample, other DNA sequences also encode this same CDR3. CDR3 sequence: CASSLGANTGELFF. The CDR3, as DNA: TGTGCCAGCAGCTTAGGAGCAAACACCGGGGAGCTGTTTTTT. The rearrangement uses TRBV7-2 and TRBJ2-2; no clear D. CDR1 is SGHTA and CDR2 is FQGNSA in the germline V gene. Deletions cut 1 base from V and 2 bases from J, with 5 bases between. The CDR3 is 14 amino acids.

The chain links TRBV7-3 to TRBJ2-6, with 11 bases that match TRBD1. V lost 4 bases, J lost 2 bases, and 13 bases stayed unmatched. The CDR3 runs 20 residues. Germline CDR1 reads SGHTA; CDR2 reads FQGTGA. CDR3 amino acids: CASSSRNSGTGGTGANVLTF. DNA of the CDR3: TGTGCCAGCAGCTCCCGTAACTCCGGGACAGGGGGAACTGGGGCCAACGTCCTGACTTTC.

The chain combines TRBV19 with TRBJ2-1; the match to TRBD2 covers 9 bases. Trimming cost V 3 bases and J 4 bases; bases outside gene matches: 4. The V gene's germline CDR1 is LNHDA and CDR2 SQIVND (reference sequence). The CDR3 is 15 amino acids. The CDR3 region has the DNA TGTGCCAGTAGTATCCCGACTAGCGGATACAATGAGCAGTTCTTC. Amino acids: CASSIPTSGYNEQFF.

The rearrangement joins TRBV5-6 to TRBJ2-7; no reliable D call. Germline assignment: CDR1 SGHDT and CDR2 YYEEEE. This CDR3 is built from 17 residues. V was pared by 4 bases and J by 5 bases, with 25 bases between. CDR3 nucleotide sequence: TGTGCCAGCAGCGTGTGGAAGTTGGGCGATACGGTCCACGAGCAGTACTTC. Translating it yields CASSVWKLGDTVHEQYF.

CDR3 sequence: CASTPGNRLAQGALGYTF. CDR3 bases: TGTGCCAGCACCCCAGGGAACCGCCTGGCACAGGGGGCGTTAGGCTACACCTTC. The V gene is TRBV9, the J gene TRBJ1-2; 9 nucleotides match TRBD1. The junction had 23 bases not matched to a gene; V was cut back by 6 bases and J by 8 bases. The V gene's germline CDR1 is SGDLS and CDR2 YYNGEE. This CDR3 contains 18 residues.